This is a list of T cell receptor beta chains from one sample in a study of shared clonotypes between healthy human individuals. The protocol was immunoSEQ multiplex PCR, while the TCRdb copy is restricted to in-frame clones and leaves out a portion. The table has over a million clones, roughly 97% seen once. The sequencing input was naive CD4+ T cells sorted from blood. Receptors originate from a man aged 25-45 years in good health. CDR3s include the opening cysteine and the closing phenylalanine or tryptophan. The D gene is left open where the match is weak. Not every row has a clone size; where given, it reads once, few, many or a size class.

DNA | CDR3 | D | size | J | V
TGTGCCAGCAGCTTAGACGGACTAGCGGGAATTGAGCAGTTCTTC | CASSLDGLAGIEQFF | TRBD2 | NA | TRBJ2-1 | TRBV11-2
TGTGCCAGCAGTCCTCAGGGGATGAACACTGAAGCTTTCTTT | CASSPQGMNTEAFF | NA | NA | TRBJ1-1 | TRBV6-5
TGTGCCAGTGGACCCCGGAACTCGATCACCTACAATGAGCAGTTCTTC | CASGPRNSITYNEQFF | NA | once | TRBJ2-1 | TRBV5-4
TGCGCCAGCAGCTTGGATGGTAGCAATCAGCCCCAGCATTTT | CASSLDGSNQPQHF | NA | NA | TRBJ1-5 | TRBV5-1
TGTGCCAGCAGTTCCCACCGACTAGGTACGCAGTATTTT | CASSSHRLGTQYF | NA | NA | TRBJ2-3 | TRBV27
TGTGCCAGTAGTATATTCTTTTCCCCAGCAGGCAATGAGCAGTTCTTC | CASSIFFSPAGNEQFF | NA | NA | TRBJ2-1 | TRBV19
TGTGCCAGCAGCTTGGAATGGGGCAAGAACACTGAAGCTTTCTTT | CASSLEWGKNTEAFF | NA | NA | TRBJ1-1 | TRBV5-4
TGTGCCAGCAGTCAGGGACAGGGGACGCCGAATGAGCAGTTCTTC | CASSQGQGTPNEQFF | TRBD1 | NA | TRBJ2-1 | TRBV6-5
TGTGCCAGCAGTGAACACGGTCATAACTATGGCTACACCTTC | CASSEHGHNYGYTF | NA | NA | TRBJ1-2 | TRBV6-5
TGCGCCAGCAGCCCCAATTCGGGAGGAGGCTACGAGCAGTACTTC | CASSPNSGGGYEQYF | TRBD2 | NA | TRBJ2-7 | TRBV5-1
TGTGCCAGCAGCTTAGCCCGGGCGGTTACAGGGAGGTCCTACAATGAGCAGTTCTTC | CASSLARAVTGRSYNEQFF | NA | NA | TRBJ2-1 | TRBV11-2
TGTGCCAGCAGCGTAGGGTTTGAAGAGCAGTTCTTC | CASSVGFEEQFF | NA | NA | TRBJ2-1 | TRBV9
TGTGCCACCGTATTAGCGGGAGTATGGAATGAGCAGTTCTTC | CATVLAGVWNEQFF | TRBD2 | NA | TRBJ2-1 | TRBV6-5
TGTGCCAGCAGCTTAGTGTCACAGCCCCAGCATTTT | CASSLVSQPQHF | NA | NA | TRBJ1-5 | TRBV7-2
TGTGCAAGTCGCTTAGTAGTGTACGAGCAGTACTTC | CASRLVVYEQYF | NA | NA | TRBJ2-7 | TRBV12-2
TGTGCCAGCAGTTACTTCACACGGACCGAGCAGTTCTTC | CASSYFTRTEQFF | NA | NA | TRBJ2-1 | TRBV6-5
TGTGCCAGTAGTAGCCACAGCAATAGCAATCAGCCCCAGCATTTT | CASSSHSNSNQPQHF | NA | once | TRBJ1-5 | TRBV19
TGTGCCAGAGTATTAAGGCGGGTGGGAAGCCAGGGCCGCCGCACCTACGAGCAGTACTTC | CARVLRRVGSQGRRTYEQYF | NA | NA | TRBJ2-7 | TRBV19
TGTGCCAGTAGTATACGGGACTATTATGATGAGCAGTTCTTC | CASSIRDYYDEQFF | TRBD2 | NA | TRBJ2-1 | TRBV19
TGTGCCAGCAGCGTACCTCGGGGAGGGACACACAATGAGCAGTTCTTC | CASSVPRGGTHNEQFF | NA | NA | TRBJ2-1 | TRBV9
TGTGCCAGCACGCGACCTCGTTCCCTATTTGAGAGCAATCAGCCCCAGCATTTT | CASTRPRSLFESNQPQHF | NA | NA | TRBJ1-5 | TRBV5-8
TGTGCCAGCTCACCACCGCCAAGTAGACTAGCGGAGCGGAGAACCGGGGAGCTGTTTTTT | CASSPPPSRLAERRTGELFF | TRBD2 | NA | TRBJ2-2 | TRBV18
TGTGCCAGCAGCTTAGGGGATTCCAGGGGTCCGGTCGGTGAGCAGTTCTTC | CASSLGDSRGPVGEQFF | NA | NA | TRBJ2-1 | TRBV7-6
TGTGCCATCAGTGGCGAAGCGGCCGGGGAGCTGTTTTTT | CAISGEAAGELFF | NA | NA | TRBJ2-2 | TRBV10-3
TGTGCCAGCAGCCAAGACCGGTTAAGAGCCGGGGAGCTGTTTTTT | CASSQDRLRAGELFF | NA | NA | TRBJ2-2 | TRBV14
TGTGCCAGCAGGAAAGATAGTCTCCTCTGGCAGTACTTC | CASRKDSLLWQYF | NA | NA | TRBJ2-7 | TRBV2
TGTGCCAGCAGTTTGGACCCCGGTTATGGTGGCTACACCTTC | CASSLDPGYGGYTF | NA | NA | TRBJ1-2 | TRBV6-1
TGTGCCAGCGGACCGAGCCACCAAGAGACCCAGTACTTC | CASGPSHQETQYF | NA | once | TRBJ2-5 | TRBV7-8
TGTGCCAGCAGCTTACCGAGACCAAGCAATGAGCAGTTCTTC | CASSLPRPSNEQFF | NA | NA | TRBJ2-1 | TRBV11-3
TGTGCCAGCAGCCAAGACGAAACTGGACTAGCGGACCAAGAGACCCAGTACTTC | CASSQDETGLADQETQYF | TRBD2 | NA | TRBJ2-5 | TRBV14
TGTGCCAGCAGTTTTTCGGGGCATGGGGCCAACGTCCTGACTTTC | CASSFSGHGANVLTF | NA | NA | TRBJ2-6 | TRBV28
TGTGCCAGCAGTTACATGGGCGGAAGCTCCTACAATGAGCAGTTCTTC | CASSYMGGSSYNEQFF | NA | NA | TRBJ2-1 | TRBV6-5
TGTGCCAGCAGGCTGACAGGGGGAGGCGAGCAGTACTTC | CASRLTGGGEQYF | TRBD1 | NA | TRBJ2-7 | TRBV25-1
TGTGCCAGCAGCGTTAGTACAGGGATGGGAACCTCTGAGCAGTTCTTC | CASSVSTGMGTSEQFF | NA | few | TRBJ2-1 | TRBV9
TGTGCCTGGAGTGTAGGATTCGCGGAAAAACTGTTTTTT | CAWSVGFAEKLFF | NA | NA | TRBJ1-4 | TRBV30
TGTGCCACTATGACAGGGATCCACGAGCAGTACTTC | CATMTGIHEQYF | TRBD1 | NA | TRBJ2-7 | TRBV6-1
TGTGCCTGGAACCGGGACAGTAGAACCTACGAGCAGTACTTC | CAWNRDSRTYEQYF | TRBD1 | NA | TRBJ2-7 | TRBV30
TGTGCCAGCAGCTCTACGCTGGGGCATGAGCAGTTCTTC | CASSSTLGHEQFF | NA | NA | TRBJ2-1 | TRBV9
TGTGCCAGCAGCTTGGAGGGCAGGGGGCTCGGGAACACTGAAGCTTTCTTT | CASSLEGRGLGNTEAFF | TRBD1 | NA | TRBJ1-1 | TRBV5-6
TGCAGCGGGGGTTGGGGGGCAGATACGCAGTATTTT | CSGGWGADTQYF | NA | NA | TRBJ2-3 | TRBV29-1
TGTGCCAGCAGTGAAGGGGACCGGCTCCGGGATGGGGCCAACGTCCTGACTTTC | CASSEGDRLRDGANVLTF | NA | NA | TRBJ2-6 | TRBV6-1
TGCGCCAGCAGTGACCCAGTCTTCAACTATGGCTACACCTTC | CASSDPVFNYGYTF | NA | NA | TRBJ1-2 | TRBV10-2
TGTGCCAGCAGTTACGGGGGATCCCCCTACAATGAGCAGTTCTTC | CASSYGGSPYNEQFF | NA | NA | TRBJ2-1 | TRBV6-5
TGTGCCAGCAGGGGCGGACGCTCCGGGAGCCTCTACGAGCAGTACTTC | CASRGGRSGSLYEQYF | NA | NA | TRBJ2-7 | TRBV25-1
TGTGCCAGCAGCGTAAACCCGGCGGGAAGCTACGAGCAGTACTTC | CASSVNPAGSYEQYF | NA | NA | TRBJ2-7 | TRBV9
TGTGCCATCAGTGAATCGCAGGGCGAAGGCTACACCTTC | CAISESQGEGYTF | NA | NA | TRBJ1-2 | TRBV10-3